The 16 T cell receptor beta chains in this list originate from one sample, sequenced in a study of radiation and T cells in renal cell carcinoma. Data came from immunoSEQ multiplex PCR; TCRdb stores just in-frame clones and leaves some out. The top ten hold around 6% of the sample, which has roughly 130,000 clones, around 90% seen once. Regarding time point: blood 2 weeks post-SBRT. As for treatment: 15 Gy SBRT to primary tumor, nephrectomy 4 weeks later. The input for sequencing was blood, taken from a patient whose treatment included radiotherapy and nephrectomy. The receptors shown here come from a woman in her sixties or seventies with renal cell carcinoma.

This rearrangement joins TRBV11-2 to TRBJ2-7; TRBD1 matches 7 bases. After removal of 5 bases from V and 2 bases from J, the junction contained 6 bases not matched to a gene. Germline CDR1 is SGHAT and CDR2 is FQNNGV. This CDR3 has 14 amino acids. This CDR3 reads CASSRDRRPYEQYF. Written as DNA, the CDR3 is TGTGCCAGCAGCCGGGACAGAAGACCCTACGAGCAGTACTTC.

This chain connects TRBV6-4 to TRBJ1-5; unclear D gene. CDR3 size: 13 residues. Germline V gives CDR1 MRHNA, CDR2 SNTAGT. Trimming stripped 3 bases from V and 5 bases from J, with 8 bases between. As DNA, the CDR3 is TGTGCCAGCAGTGAGGAGGGTGATCAGCCCCAGCATTTT. The encoded protein is CASSEEGDQPQHF.

This clone was observed once. The CDR3: CASSPGSGGNYEQYF. Written as DNA, the CDR3 is TGTGCCAGCAGCCCAGGCTCAGGGGGCAACTACGAGCAGTACTTC. This chain uses TRBV5-4 with TRBJ2-7; TRBD1 agrees at 8 bases. V trimming: 4 bases; J trimming: 3 bases; junction bases outside the gene matches: 9. The CDR3 is 15 residues long. Germline CDR1 is SGHNT and CDR2 is YYREEE (reference sequence). Looking up the rest from reference TRBV5-4 and TRBJ2-7 gives the full variable domain: ETGVTQSPTHLIKTRGQQVTLRCSSQSGHNTVSWYQQALGQGPQFIFQYYREEENGRGNFPPRFSGLQFPNYSSELNVNALELDDSALYLCASSPGSGGNYEQYFGPGTRLTVT.

In DNA, the CDR3 is TGTGCCAGCAGCTTGGGATACAGCCTGAATCAGCCCCAGCATTTT. Residues: CASSLGYSLNQPQHF. V is TRBV5-6 and J is TRBJ1-5; no clear D. Per germline, CDR1 SGHDT and CDR2 YYEEEE. The CDR3 sequence is 15 residues long. Between the trimmed V and J ends, which lost 0 bases and 4 bases, there was a span of 11 bases. Looking up the rest from reference TRBV5-6 and TRBJ1-5 gives the full variable domain: DAGVTQSPTHLIKTRGQQVTLRCSPKSGHDTVSWYQQALGQGPQFIFQYYEEEERQRGNFPDRFSGHQFPNYSSELNVNALLLGDSALYLCASSLGYSLNQPQHFGDGTRLSIL.

This clone was recorded a few times. The chain is built from TRBV6-1 and TRBJ1-1, with D possibly matching TRBD1 (6 bases). Germline V gene sequence: CDR1 MNHNS, CDR2 SASEGT. The CDR3 sequence is 14 residues long. V was cut by 7 bases and J by 2 bases, with 14 bases left in between. The CDR3 reads CASTPRGGNTEAFF. CDR3 nucleotide sequence: TGTGCCAGCACTCCCCGAGGGGGAAACACTGAAGCTTTCTTT.

The chain uses TRBV27 and TRBJ1-6, with 8 bases identical to TRBD1. The CDR3 covers 13 residues. Germline lookup yields CDR1 MNHEY and CDR2 SMNVEV (reference sequence). The V gene end was trimmed by 8 bases and the J gene end by 7 bases; junction bases not matched to a gene: 4. The CDR3 DNA reads TGTGCCAGCCAGGGGGCGAGGAATTCACCCCTCCACTTT. Amino acids: CASQGARNSPLHF.

In its sample, this clone was seen a few times. The chain employs TRBV28 and TRBJ1-2; TRBD1 aligns across 8 bases. CDR3 length: 17 residues. The germline V gene encodes CDR1 MDHEN and CDR2 SYDVKM. V lost 4 bases, J lost 7 bases, and 17 bases stayed unmatched. CDR3: CASSWVALTQGEGGYTF. CDR3 nucleotides: TGTGCCAGCAGTTGGGTGGCCCTCACACAGGGGGAGGGTGGCTACACCTTC.

This clone was seen a single time. The V and J genes are TRBV11-2 and TRBJ1-5; D is undetermined. Germline V gives CDR1 SGHAT, CDR2 FQNNGV. V lost 8 bases to trimming and J lost 1 base, with 3 bases between them. The CDR3 has 11 amino acids. The CDR3 here is CASGSNQPQHF. The CDR3 DNA reads as TGTGCCAGCGGCAGCAATCAGCCCCAGCATTTT.

On this clone: Distinct nucleotide sequences in the sample also encode this CDR3. J is TRBJ1-5 and V is TRBV19, with D maybe TRBD1 (6 bases). The V gene lost 1 base and the J gene lost 7 bases, with 11 bases spanning the gap. CDR3 size: 14 residues. Per germline, CDR1 LNHDA and CDR2 SQIVND (reference sequence). CDR3 sequence reads: CASSIGTGRQPQHF. The CDR3 DNA sequence: TGTGCCAGTAGTATAGGAACAGGGCGGCAGCCCCAGCATTTT.

The rearrangement links TRBV10-3 to TRBJ2-7; TRBD1 agrees at 7 bases. The CDR3 is made up of 12 amino acids. V lost 8 bases and J lost 2; bases outside the gene matches: 3. In germline, CDR1 is ENHRY, CDR2 SYGVKD. CDR3: CAISGTAYEQYF. The CDR3 DNA follows: TGTGCCATCTCAGGGACAGCCTACGAGCAGTACTTC.

In its sample, this clone was seen once. The chain couples TRBV21-1 to TRBJ1-5; the table assigns TRBD1, which was not confirmed against the DNA. TRBV21-1 is a listed pseudogene. The CDR3 extends over 17 amino acids. This CDR3 reads CASSKGDRKVRNQPQHF. The CDR3 region has the DNA TGTGCCAGCAGCAAAGGGGACAGGAAAGTTCGCAATCAGCCCCAGCATTTT.

V and J are TRBV30 and TRBJ1-6; D is undetermined. The CDR3 spans 14 residues. Per germline, CDR1 GTSNPN and CDR2 SVGIG (reference sequence). The V gene lost 2 bases and the J gene lost 11 bases, with 16 bases spanning the gap. Here the CDR3 reads CAWSQYMDGAPLHF. DNA for the CDR3: TGTGCCTGGAGTCAGTACATGGACGGGGCACCCCTCCACTTT.

This chain connects TRBV5-1 to TRBJ1-6; 7 nucleotides line up with TRBD1. V shed 4 bases, J shed 10 bases, and the junction held 8 bases outside the gene matches. Germline V gives CDR1 SGHRS, CDR2 YFSETQ. The CDR3 loop spans 14 amino acids. The CDR3 DNA follows: TGCGCCAGCAGCAAGGGGACAGCGGAGTCACCCCTCCACTTT. This codes for CASSKGTAESPLHF.

This clone was seen only a few times. This chain joins TRBV19 and TRBJ1-1, with D perhaps TRBD1 (6 bases). This CDR3 spans 14 amino acids. V lost 5 bases and J lost 2, with 12 bases in between. Germline V gene data show CDR1 as LNHDA and CDR2 as SQIVND (reference sequence). In DNA form, the CDR3 reads TGTGCCAGTAGTCCGTACAGGGATAACACTGAAGCTTTCTTT. It is translated as CASSPYRDNTEAFF.

The chain joins TRBV5-1 to TRBJ2-3; D gene uncertain. V dropped 2 bases and J dropped 3 bases, with 7 bases sitting between them. The CDR3 spans 13 residues. CDR1 is SGHRS and CDR2 is YFSETQ in the germline V gene. CDR3 region: CASSLGRTDTQYF. DNA of the CDR3: TGCGCCAGCAGCTTAGGAAGAACAGATACGCAGTATTTT.

This chain uses TRBV11-3 with TRBJ1-1; TRBD1 aligns across 7 bases. J gave up 1 base and V 8 bases, and 4 bases lay outside the gene matches. Germline V gene lookup returns CDR1 SGHNT and CDR2 YENEEA. CDR3 length equals 13 residues. The CDR3: CASSAGGNTEAFF. CDR3 DNA sequence: TGTGCCAGCTCGGCAGGGGGGAACACTGAAGCTTTCTTT.